This T cell receptor (beta chain) was sequenced during a study of cytomegalovirus exposure and HLA in healthy donors. The primer mix had 60 Vbeta and 13 Jbeta primers. The table came from immunoSEQ multiplex PCR; TCRdb's copy has only in-frame clones and leaves some out. The top ten clones hold 3.1% of a sample with about 110,000 clones, 79% of them seen once. The CDR3 covers 17 residues. Between the trimmed V and J ends, which lost 1 base and 1 base, there was a span of 16 bases. CDR1 MGHRA and CDR2 YSYEKL come from the germline V gene. The gene calls are TRBV4-1 and TRBJ1-1; D unclear. Sequenced sample: PBMCs. The receptor was isolated from a woman in her 40s in good health and CMV-seronegative. The CDR3 DNA reads TGCGCCAGCAGCCAAGGTCGAACAGTTCTGCGGAACACTGAAGCTTTCTTT. This sequence encodes CASSQGRTVLRNTEAFF.